A single sample gave rise to the 15 T cell receptor beta chains below, sequenced in a study of T cell changes during pregnancy in multiple sclerosis. The protocol was immunoSEQ multiplex PCR, while the TCRdb copy is restricted to in-frame clones and leaves out a portion. The data contain about 94,000 clones, 85% to 95% of them seen just once; the ten biggest clones take up roughly 0.81%. Source: peripheral blood, taken in the third trimester of pregnancy. Receptor source: a female donor with multiple sclerosis, enrolled in a pregnancy study.

The chain has TRBV5-6 and TRBJ1-1; D possibly corresponds to TRBD1 (6 bases). The CDR3 runs 13 residues. Germline V gene lookup returns CDR1 SGHDT and CDR2 YYEEEE. Trimming pared 4 bases from V and 3 bases from J, leaving 10 bases between. Written as DNA, the CDR3 is TGTGCCAGCAGCGGCACAGGGTACACTGAAGCTTTCTTT. As protein: CASSGTGYTEAFF.

This chain joins TRBV9 and TRBJ2-1, with D possibly matching TRBD2 (5 bases). This CDR3 spans 12 amino acids. V gave up 4 bases and J gave up 7 bases, with 9 bases separating them. Germline V gene sequence: CDR1 SGDLS, CDR2 YYNGEE. CDR3 in DNA: TGTGCCAGCAGCAAGACTATTAATGAGCAGTTCTTC. Translating it yields CASSKTINEQFF.

The chain carries TRBV7-9 and TRBJ2-2; D is undetermined. This CDR3 is 12 amino acids long. Trimming took 5 bases from V and 7 from J, leaving 8 bases between them. Germline CDR1 reads SEHNR; CDR2 reads FQNEAQ (reference sequence). CDR3 DNA sequence: TGTGCCAGCAGCAGAGGCGGCGGGGAGCTGTTTTTT. It yields the protein CASSRGGGELFF.

The chain carries TRBV19 and TRBJ2-1, with TRBD1 identical over 7 bases. V gave up 5 bases and J gave up 9 bases; unmatched junction bases: 10. Germline assignment: CDR1 LNHDA and CDR2 SQIVND (reference sequence). The CDR3 is made up of 14 amino acids. CDR3 region: CASSLQGPLTEQFF. The CDR3 DNA reads as TGTGCCAGTAGTTTACAGGGGCCGCTTACTGAGCAGTTCTTC.

The chain combines TRBV7-6 with TRBJ2-7; D is possibly TRBD2 (6 bases). The V end was cut by 1 base, the J end by 5 bases, with 21 bases between. Germline V gene data show CDR1 as SGHVS and CDR2 as FNYEAQ. This CDR3 is built from 17 residues. In nucleotides, the CDR3 is TGTGCCAGCAGCTTAGAAACCTCCGGGACTCCGGGCCACGAGCAGTACTTC. It encodes CASSLETSGTPGHEQYF. Filled out from reference TRBV7-6 and TRBJ2-7, the complete variable domain reads GAGVSQSPRYKVTKRGQDVALRCDPISGHVSLYWYRQALGQGPEFLTYFNYEAQQDKSGLPNDRFSAERPEGSISTLTIQRTEQRDSAMYRCASSLETSGTPGHEQYFGPGTRLTVT.

The CDR3 sequence is CASSFPTRWDREYHEQYF. The CDR3, as DNA: TGTGCCAGCAGTTTCCCCACTAGGTGGGACAGGGAGTACCACGAGCAGTACTTC. This chain uses TRBV28 with TRBJ2-7, with 9 bases that match TRBD1. This CDR3 has 18 amino acids. Germline values: CDR1 MDHEN, CDR2 SYDVKM. Losses at the gene ends were 3 bases for V and 5 bases for J; bases not matched to a gene: 17.

This clone was recorded once. Written as DNA, the CDR3 is TGTGCCTGGAGTCCCTGGGGGAGGGAGACCCAGTACTTC. This gives the protein CAWSPWGRETQYF. The V gene is TRBV30, the J gene TRBJ2-5; a weak D match, TRBD2 (6 bases). The CDR3 sequence is 13 residues long. From germline, CDR1 is GTSNPN and CDR2 SVGIG (reference sequence). Trimming removed 2 bases from V and 5 bases from J, with 12 bases in between. Full variable domain (missing parts from reference TRBV30 and TRBJ2-5): SQTIHQWPATLVQPVGSPLSLECTVEGTSNPNLYWYRQAAGRGLQLLFYSVGIGQISSEVPQNLSASRPQDRQFILSSKKLLLSDSGFYLCAWSPWGRETQYFGPGTRLLVL.

The rearrangement joins TRBV5-4 to TRBJ2-1, with TRBD2 matching over 11 bases. Germline V lookup: CDR1 SGHNT, CDR2 YYREEE (reference sequence). Losses at the gene ends were 4 bases for V and 3 bases for J; bases not matched to a gene: 9. The CDR3 is made up of 17 amino acids. CDR3 protein: CASSQPGLAGSYNEQFF. Written as DNA, the CDR3 is TGTGCCAGCAGCCAACCCGGACTAGCGGGTAGCTACAATGAGCAGTTCTTC.

The chain joins TRBV27 to TRBJ2-1, with 9 bases identical to TRBD2. The V gene's germline CDR1 is MNHEY and CDR2 SMNVEV (reference sequence). V shed 5 bases and J 11 bases; nucleotides not matched to a gene: 13. The CDR3 loop spans 15 amino acids. CDR3 nucleotides: TGTGCCAGCAGTCCAGGAAATAGCGGGAGTAGGCAGCAGTTCTTC. Protein sequence: CASSPGNSGSRQQFF.

The chain joins TRBV10-3 to TRBJ2-5; 7 positions agree with TRBD2. The V and J ends lost 4 bases and 5 bases, in that order; junction bases with no gene match: 7. Per the germline V gene, CDR1 is ENHRY and CDR2 is SYGVKD. The CDR3 totals 14 residues. CDR3 in DNA: TGTGCCATCAGTGGGGAGGGATTGGGGGAGACCCAGTACTTC. Protein: CAISGEGLGETQYF.

The genes are TRBV7-6 and TRBJ2-3, with TRBD1 as a possible D gene (6 bases). This CDR3 has 16 amino acids. The germline V gene encodes CDR1 SGHVS and CDR2 FNYEAQ. V lost 1 base and J 0 bases, leaving 11 bases between the germline ends. This CDR3 is CASSLGSRGSTDTQYF. CDR3 DNA: TGTGCCAGCAGCTTAGGGTCCAGGGGTAGCACAGATACGCAGTATTTT.

The chain has TRBV6-1 and TRBJ2-5; 8 bases are a match to TRBD1. Germline lookup yields CDR1 MNHNS and CDR2 SASEGT. J was trimmed by 2 bases and V by 6 bases; bases with no gene match: 2. The CDR3 has 13 amino acids. CDR3 region: CASRGQGQETQYF. DNA of the CDR3: TGTGCCAGCAGAGGACAGGGACAAGAGACCCAGTACTTC.

This clone was seen once. The chain has TRBV5-1 and TRBJ2-2, with 9 bases lining up with TRBD1. In germline, CDR1 is SGHRS, CDR2 YFSETQ. V trimming: 3 bases; J trimming: 5 bases; junction bases outside the gene matches: 5. The CDR3 spans 15 residues. The CDR3: CASSYGTGLTGELFF. CDR3 in DNA: TGCGCCAGCAGCTACGGGACAGGGCTGACCGGGGAGCTGTTTTTT.

The V call is TRBV28, the J call TRBJ2-1; 8 bases align to TRBD2. Germline CDR1 MDHEN, CDR2 SYDVKM. V gave up 4 bases and J gave up 5 bases; unmatched junction bases: 7. There are 15 residues in the CDR3. DNA of the CDR3: TGTGCCAGCAGTTCCCAATCGGGACTAGACAATGAGCAGTTCTTC. The encoded protein is CASSSQSGLDNEQFF.

The V call is TRBV5-1, the J call TRBJ2-5; TRBD1 aligns across 12 bases. The CDR3 contains 22 residues. V shed 4 bases, J shed 2 bases, and the junction held 24 bases outside the gene matches. Germline CDR1 reads SGHRS; CDR2 reads YFSETQ. CDR3 sequence (DNA): TGCGCCAGCAGCATGACCGGGACAGGGGGCGCGGGCGGGATACTAAGTCAAGAGACCCAGTACTTC. Amino acids: CASSMTGTGGAGGILSQETQYF.